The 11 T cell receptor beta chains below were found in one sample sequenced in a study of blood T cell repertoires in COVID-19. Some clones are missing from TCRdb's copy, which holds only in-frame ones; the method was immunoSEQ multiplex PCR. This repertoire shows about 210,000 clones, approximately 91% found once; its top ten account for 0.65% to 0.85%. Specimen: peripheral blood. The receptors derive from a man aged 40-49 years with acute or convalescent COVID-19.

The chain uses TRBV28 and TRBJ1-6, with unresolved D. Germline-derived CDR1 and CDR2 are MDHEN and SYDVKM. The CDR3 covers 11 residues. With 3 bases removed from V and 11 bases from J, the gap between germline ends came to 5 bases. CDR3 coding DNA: TGTGCCAGCAGTTTGAGGCCACCCCTCCACTTT. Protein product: CASSLRPPLHF.

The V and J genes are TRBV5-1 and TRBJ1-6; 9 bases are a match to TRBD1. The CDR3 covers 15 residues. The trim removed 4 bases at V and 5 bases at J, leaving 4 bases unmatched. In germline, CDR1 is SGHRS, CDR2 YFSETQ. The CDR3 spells CASSAQGADNSPLHF. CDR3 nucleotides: TGCGCCAGCAGCGCACAGGGGGCTGATAATTCACCCCTCCACTTT.

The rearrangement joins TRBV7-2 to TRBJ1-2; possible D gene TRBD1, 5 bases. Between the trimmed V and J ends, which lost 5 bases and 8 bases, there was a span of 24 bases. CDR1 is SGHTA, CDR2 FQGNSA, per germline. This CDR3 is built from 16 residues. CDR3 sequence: CASSPAWGRGQLGYTF. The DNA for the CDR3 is TGTGCCAGCAGCCCCGCCTGGGGAAGGGGCCAGTTAGGCTACACCTTC.

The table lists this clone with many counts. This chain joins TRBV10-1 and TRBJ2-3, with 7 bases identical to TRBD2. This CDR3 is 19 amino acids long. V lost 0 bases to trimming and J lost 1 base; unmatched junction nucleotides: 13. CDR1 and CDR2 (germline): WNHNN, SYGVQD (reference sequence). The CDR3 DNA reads TGCGCCAGCAGTGAGTCAATGGACCGGGGAGGGTTGGGCACAGATACGCAGTATTTT. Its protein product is CASSESMDRGGLGTDTQYF.

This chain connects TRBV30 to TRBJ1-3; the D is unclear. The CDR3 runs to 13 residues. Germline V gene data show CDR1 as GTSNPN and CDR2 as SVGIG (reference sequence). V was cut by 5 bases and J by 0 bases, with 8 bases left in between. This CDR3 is CAWDISSGNTIYF. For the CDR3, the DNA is TGTGCCTGGGACATCAGCTCTGGAAACACCATATATTTT.

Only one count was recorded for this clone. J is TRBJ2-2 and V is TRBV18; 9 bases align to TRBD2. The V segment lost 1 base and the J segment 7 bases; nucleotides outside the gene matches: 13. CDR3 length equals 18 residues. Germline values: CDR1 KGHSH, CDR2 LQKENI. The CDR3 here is CASSPQGSLAGLNGELFF. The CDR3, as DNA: TGTGCCAGCTCACCACAGGGAAGCCTAGCGGGACTTAACGGGGAGCTGTTTTTT.

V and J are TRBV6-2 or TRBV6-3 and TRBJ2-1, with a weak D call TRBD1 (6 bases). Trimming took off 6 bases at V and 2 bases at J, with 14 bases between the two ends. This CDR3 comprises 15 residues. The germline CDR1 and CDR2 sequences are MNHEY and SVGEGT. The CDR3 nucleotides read TGTGCCAGCAGCGCCCCTTCAGGGGCCTACAATGAGCAGTTCTTC. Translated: CASSAPSGAYNEQFF.

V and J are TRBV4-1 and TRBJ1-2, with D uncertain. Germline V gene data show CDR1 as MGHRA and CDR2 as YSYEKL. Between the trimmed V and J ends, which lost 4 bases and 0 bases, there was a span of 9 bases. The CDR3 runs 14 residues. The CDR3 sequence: CASSPGAANYGYTF. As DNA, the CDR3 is TGCGCCAGCAGCCCGGGAGCGGCTAACTATGGCTACACCTTC.

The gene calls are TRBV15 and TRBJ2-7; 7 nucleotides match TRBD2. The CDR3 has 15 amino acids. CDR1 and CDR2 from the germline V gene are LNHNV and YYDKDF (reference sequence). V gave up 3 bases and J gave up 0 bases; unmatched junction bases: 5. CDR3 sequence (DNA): TGTGCCACCAGCAGTGCTACTAGCGCCTCCTACGAGCAGTACTTC. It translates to CATSSATSASYEQYF.

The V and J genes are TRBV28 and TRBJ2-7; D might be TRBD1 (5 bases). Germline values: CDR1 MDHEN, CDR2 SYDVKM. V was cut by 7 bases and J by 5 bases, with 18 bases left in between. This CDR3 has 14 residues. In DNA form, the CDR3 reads TGTGCCAGCACCACTTTGAAGGGGAAAAACGAGCAGTACTTC. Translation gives CASTTLKGKNEQYF.

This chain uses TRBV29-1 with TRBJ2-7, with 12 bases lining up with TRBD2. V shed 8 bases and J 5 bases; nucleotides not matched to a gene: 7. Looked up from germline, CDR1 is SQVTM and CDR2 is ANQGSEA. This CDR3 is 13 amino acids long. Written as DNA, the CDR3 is TGCAGCTTTGGGACTAGCGGGTCCAACGAGCAGTACTTC. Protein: CSFGTSGSNEQYF.